This T cell receptor beta chain was obtained from a study of graft-versus-host responses after intestinal transplantation. Study-wide context: Tacrolimus and steroids were given for 3 to 4 years to all recipients after anti-thymocyte globulin induction.

This clone was counted a single time. Libraries were prepared by immunoSEQ multiplex PCR; TCRdb keeps only in-frame clonotypes and omits some of them. The table shows about 45,000 clones, with more than 85% occurring only once. Germline CDR1 and CDR2: KGHSH and LQKENI. V lost 4 bases, J lost 0 bases, and 13 bases lay in between. This CDR3 region has 16 residues. The source material was PBMCs, sampled 524 days after transplant. The chain uses TRBV18 and TRBJ2-1; unclear D gene. This TCR derives from a human patient who received an intestinal transplant, so some T cells may come from the graft donor. CDR3 sequence: CASSLSTPSSYNEQFF. Written as DNA, the CDR3 is TGTGCCAGCTCACTCAGCACACCGAGCTCCTACAATGAGCAGTTCTTC.